These 6 T cell receptor beta chains originate from one sample sequenced in a study of CD8 T cells in Susac syndrome. With random hexamers, reverse transcription was performed on roughly 0.5 to 1 ug of RNA. A single record per CDR3 protein comes from TCRdb applying MiXCR to the immunoSEQ multiplex PCR reads. Of about 84,000 distinct CDR3 sequences in the sample, roughly 91% were seen once. The sequenced material came from CD8+ T cells from PBMCs. These receptors all stem from a human donor in good health.

This chain connects TRBV7-2 to TRBJ1-5; TRBD1 might be the D (6 bases). Germline V gives CDR1 SGHTA, CDR2 FQGNSA. This CDR3 is 13 amino acids long. V lost 3 bases to trimming and J lost 5 bases, with 8 bases between them. DNA of the CDR3: TGTGCCAGCAGCTTTGGGGGGCATCAGCCCCAGCATTTT. Amino acids: CASSFGGHQPQHF.

The chain combines TRBV25-1 with TRBJ2-3; 14 bases agree with TRBD2. The CDR3 runs to 18 residues. Unmatched junction bases numbered 9, after V lost 6 bases and J lost 1 base. Germline-derived CDR1 and CDR2 are MGHDK and SYGVNS. CDR3 sequence: CASSLTSGGAPRTDTQYF. CDR3 nucleotide sequence: TGTGCCAGCAGCCTGACTAGCGGGGGGGCTCCCCGCACAGATACGCAGTATTTT.

The V and J genes are TRBV4-1 and TRBJ1-1, with D uncertain. The germline gives CDR1 MGHRA, CDR2 YSYEKL. CDR3 length: 14 residues. Trimming pared 1 base from V and 0 bases from J, leaving 6 bases between. As DNA, the CDR3 is TGCGCCAGCAGCCAAGTTGGTGTGAACACTGAAGCTTTCTTT. Translated, it gives CASSQVGVNTEAFF.

V usage is TRBV19 and J usage is TRBJ1-5; D gene uncertain. Looked up from germline, CDR1 is LNHDA and CDR2 is SQIVND (reference sequence). The CDR3 is 13 residues long. V was clipped by 1 base and J by 5 bases, with 6 bases between them. The CDR3 DNA reads TGTGCCAGTAGTATAGTGGACTATCAGCCCCAGCATTTT. Translation: CASSIVDYQPQHF.

The rearrangement links TRBV27 to TRBJ2-4, with TRBD2 matching 8 bases. Germline loops: CDR1 MNHEY, CDR2 SMNVEV (reference sequence). Trimming cost V 0 bases and J 1 base; bases outside gene matches: 8. CDR3 length: 18 amino acids. CDR3 loop: CASSLSTLAGGAKNIQYF. The DNA of the CDR3 is TGTGCCAGCAGTTTATCGACCCTCGCGGGGGGCGCCAAAAACATTCAGTACTTC.

V usage is TRBV3-1 and J usage is TRBJ2-3; D is uncertain. V lost 0 bases to trimming and J lost 0 bases, with 4 bases between them. This CDR3 is built from 14 residues. Germline-derived CDR1 and CDR2 are LGHDT and YNNKEL (reference sequence). Written as DNA, the CDR3 is TGTGCCAGCAGCCAAGAAGGGAGCACAGATACGCAGTATTTT. This sequence encodes CASSQEGSTDTQYF.